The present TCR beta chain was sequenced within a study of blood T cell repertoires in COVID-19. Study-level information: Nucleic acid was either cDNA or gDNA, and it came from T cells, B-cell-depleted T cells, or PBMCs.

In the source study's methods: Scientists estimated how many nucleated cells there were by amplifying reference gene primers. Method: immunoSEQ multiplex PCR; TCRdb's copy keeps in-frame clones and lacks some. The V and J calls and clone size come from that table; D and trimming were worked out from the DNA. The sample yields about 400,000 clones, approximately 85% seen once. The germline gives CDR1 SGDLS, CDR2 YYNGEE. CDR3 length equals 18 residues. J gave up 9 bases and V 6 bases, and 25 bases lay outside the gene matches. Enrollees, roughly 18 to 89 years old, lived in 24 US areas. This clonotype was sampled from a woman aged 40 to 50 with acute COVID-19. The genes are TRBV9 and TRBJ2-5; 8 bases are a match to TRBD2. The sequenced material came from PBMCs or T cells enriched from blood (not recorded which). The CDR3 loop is CASTGASGGSAWESAQYF. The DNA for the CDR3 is TGTGCCAGCACCGGGGCAAGCGGGGGCTCCGCCTGGGAGTCGGCCCAGTACTTC.